The 13 T cell receptor beta chains below all came from one sample that was sequenced in a study of Ad26.COV2.S vaccination and SARS-CoV-2 variants. Sequencing was performed with immunoSEQ multiplex PCR; in TCRdb, only in-frame clones are kept and a portion is missing. Here the sample spans under 300,000 clones, around nine tenths being singletons. Indicated treatment: 15 to 20 received Ad26.COV2.S at low or high dose, single or two shots; 5 received placebo; per-sample allocation not given. The samples date from day 63 after the first vaccine or placebo injection. The material sequenced was peripheral blood, taken in a trial of Ad26.COV2.S vaccine versus placebo. The source of these receptors is a person aged 18-65 years who received the Ad26.COV2.S COVID-19 vaccine or a placebo.

This chain connects TRBV24-1 to TRBJ2-7; D is unclear. V lost 0 bases and J 1 base, leaving 12 bases between the germline ends. The CDR3 covers 16 residues. Germline V gene lookup returns CDR1 KGHDR and CDR2 SFDVKD. The CDR3 sequence: CATSDLRLGSSYEQYF. CDR3 coding DNA: TGTGCCACCAGTGATTTGCGACTGGGATCTTCCTACGAGCAGTACTTC.

The V gene is TRBV12-3 or TRBV12-4, the J gene TRBJ1-5; no clear D. This CDR3 comprises 13 residues. Trimming removed 4 bases at V and 4 bases at J, with 8 bases between. The CDR3 reads CASSWSGNQPQHF. In DNA, the CDR3 is TGTGCCAGCAGTTGGTCGGGGAATCAGCCCCAGCATTTT.

CDR3 coding DNA: TGTGCCAGCAGCTTAGAGGGCACTTATACGCAGTATTTT. The encoded protein is CASSLEGTYTQYF. The chain links TRBV11-2 to TRBJ2-3; D is unclear. Trimming pared 0 bases from V and 7 bases from J, leaving 8 bases between. Germline V gene data show CDR1 as SGHAT and CDR2 as FQNNGV. The CDR3 is 13 residues long.

The rearrangement uses TRBV7-2 and TRBJ1-4, with a weak D call TRBD1 (5 bases). Trimming took 1 base from V and 7 from J, leaving 13 bases between them. The germline V gene encodes CDR1 SGHTA and CDR2 FQGNSA. This CDR3 comprises 15 residues. The CDR3 sequence: CASSLERGYGEKLFF. For the CDR3, the DNA is TGTGCCAGCAGCTTAGAGAGGGGTTATGGTGAAAAACTGTTTTTT.

This clone has only a few counts. The rearrangement joins TRBV13 to TRBJ2-3, with D perhaps matching TRBD1 or TRBD2 (5 bases each). Germline loops: CDR1 PRHDT, CDR2 FYEKMQ (reference sequence). The V and J ends lost 0 bases and 4 bases respectively, with 17 bases between them. The CDR3 contains 17 residues. CDR3 in DNA: TGTGCCAGCAGCTTAGGCCTTGGGGCCGAGGAGGCAGATACGCAGTATTTT. Amino acid sequence: CASSLGLGAEEADTQYF.

The chain recombines TRBV19 with TRBJ1-5; 8 bases map to TRBD1. CDR3 length equals 15 residues. V dropped 4 bases and J dropped 8; count of bases not matched to a gene: 10. The germline V gene has CDR1 LNHDA and CDR2 SQIVND (reference sequence). In DNA, the CDR3 is TGTGCCAGTAGTACGCTAGGACAGGGCGGGGAGCCCCAGCATTTT. It yields the protein CASSTLGQGGEPQHF. Using reference TRBV19 and TRBJ1-5 for the parts outside the CDR3, the full variable domain is DGGITQSPKYLFRKEGQNVTLSCEQNLNHDAMYWYRQDPGQGLRLIYYSQIVNDFQKGDIAEGYSVSREKKESFPLTVTSAQKNPTAFYLCASSTLGQGGEPQHFGDGTRLSIL.

This chain uses TRBV5-1 with TRBJ1-1; 7 bases fit TRBD1. This CDR3 contains 16 residues. Unmatched junction bases numbered 12, after V lost 4 bases and J lost 3 bases. Per germline, CDR1 SGHRS and CDR2 YFSETQ. CDR3 in amino acids: CASSRGQGIGDTEAFF. CDR3 coding DNA: TGCGCCAGCAGCAGGGGGCAGGGGATCGGGGACACTGAAGCTTTCTTT.

The chain employs TRBV27 and TRBJ2-3; 14 bases are a match to TRBD2. Germline values: CDR1 MNHEY, CDR2 SMNVEV (reference sequence). The V gene end was trimmed by 3 bases and the J gene end by 2 bases; junction bases not matched to a gene: 4. The CDR3 loop spans 17 amino acids. CDR3: CASSFRLAGGPTDTQYF. As DNA, the CDR3 is TGTGCCAGCAGTTTTCGACTAGCGGGGGGGCCCACAGATACGCAGTATTTT.

The chain has TRBV3-1 (or the pseudogene TRBV3-2) and TRBJ1-1; no clear D gene. V was cut by 1 base and J by 2 bases, with 8 bases left in between. Germline assignment: CDR1 LGHDT and CDR2 YNNKEL (reference sequence). The CDR3 runs to 14 residues. The CDR3 nucleotides read TGTGCCAGCAGCCAAGCGACATTTAACACTGAAGCTTTCTTT. Its translation: CASSQATFNTEAFF.

The V call is TRBV7-9, the J call TRBJ2-3; D call uncertain. This CDR3 is built from 14 residues. The V end lost 5 bases, the J end lost 3 bases, and 12 bases lay between the germline ends. Germline-derived CDR1 and CDR2 are SEHNR and FQNEAQ (reference sequence). CDR3 sequence (DNA): TGTGCCAGCAGCCCTAACGGGTGGACAGATACGCAGTATTTT. Translation gives CASSPNGWTDTQYF.

V and J are TRBV2 and TRBJ2-2; 8 bases align to TRBD2. Germline loops: CDR1 SNHLY, CDR2 FYNNEI. Unmatched junction bases numbered 4, after V lost 3 bases and J lost 4 bases. CDR3 length: 15 amino acids. CDR3 coding DNA: TGTGCCAGCAGTGACGGGGCGGGGGGCACCGGGGAGCTGTTTTTT. This sequence encodes CASSDGAGGTGELFF. The entire variable domain, with the rest obtained from reference TRBV2 and TRBJ2-2, is as follows: EPEVTQTPSHQVTQMGQEVILRCVPISNHLYFYWYRQILGQKVEFLVSFYNNEISEKSEIFDDQFSVERPDGSNFTLKIRSTKLEDSAMYFCASSDGAGGTGELFFGEGSRLTVL.

The rearrangement uses TRBV11-2 and TRBJ1-4; TRBD1 matches at 7 bases. J lost 7 bases, V lost 4 bases, and 12 bases had no gene match. CDR3 length equals 16 residues. The germline CDR1 and CDR2 sequences are SGHAT and FQNNGV. The CDR3 protein is CASSSLQGHFGEKLFF. CDR3 DNA sequence: TGTGCCAGCAGCTCGTTACAGGGGCACTTTGGTGAAAAACTGTTTTTT.

This clone was seen a handful of times. CDR3 residues: CASSIASAIYGYTF. In nucleotides, the CDR3 is TGTGCCAGTAGTATAGCCTCAGCAATCTATGGCTACACCTTC. This rearrangement joins TRBV19 to TRBJ1-2; D gene ambiguous. The CDR3 sequence is 14 residues long. Looked up from germline, CDR1 is LNHDA and CDR2 is SQIVND (reference sequence). V was trimmed by 1 base and J by 4 bases, leaving 10 bases between them.